These T cell receptor beta chains were read from a single sample in a study of blood T cell repertoires in COVID-19. The method was immunoSEQ multiplex PCR; TCRdb's version includes in-frame clones alone and lacks a portion of them. The sample has 270,000 or so clones; approximately 84% are singletons. Sequencing was carried out using peripheral blood. The receptors were gathered from a human donor with COVID-19, enrolled during active disease. The donor label of this sample is uncertain. The CDR3 runs from the conserved cysteine through the conserved F or W. D genes are given only for firm matches. Only some rows state a clone size, as once, few, many or a class for expanded clones.

J gene | CDR3 length | clone size | V gene | D gene | CDR3 protein | CDR3 DNA
TRBJ2-2 | 16 | NA | TRBV11-2 | TRBD2 | CASSFGAGGNTGELFF | TGTGCCAGCAGCTTTGGAGCGGGAGGGAACACCGGGGAGCTGTTTTTT
TRBJ2-5 | 14 | NA | TRBV11-2 | TRBD1 | CASSPGTGQETQYF | TGTGCCAGCAGCCCGGGGACAGGCCAAGAGACCCAGTACTTC
TRBJ2-1 | 15 | NA | TRBV2 | NA | CASSEGFSGYNEQFF | TGTGCCAGCAGTGAAGGCTTTAGCGGATACAATGAGCAGTTCTTC
TRBJ1-2 | 14 | NA | TRBV7-9 | TRBD1 | CASSLAQGAYGYTF | TGTGCCAGCAGCTTAGCACAGGGGGCTTATGGCTACACCTTC
TRBJ2-2 | 15 | NA | TRBV7-2 | TRBD1 | CASSRDRMNTGELFF | TGTGCCAGCAGCCGGGACAGGATGAACACCGGGGAGCTGTTTTTT
TRBJ2-1 | 19 | NA | TRBV19 | TRBD2 | CASSIRLADLTTSYNEQFF | TGTGCCAGTAGTATTCGCCTAGCGGACTTAACAACCTCCTACAATGAGCAGTTCTTC
TRBJ2-7 | 16 | NA | TRBV27 | TRBD2 | CASSLRLVAGAYEQYF | TGTGCCAGCAGTTTACGGTTGGTAGCGGGAGCCTACGAGCAGTACTTC
TRBJ2-1 | 16 | NA | TRBV6-5 | TRBD2 | CASSFTASGSFNEQFF | TGTGCCAGCAGTTTTACGGCTAGCGGGAGTTTTAATGAGCAGTTCTTC
TRBJ1-5 | 14 | NA | TRBV28 | NA | CASSQSGSNQPQHF | TGTGCCAGCAGTCAGTCGGGTAGCAATCAGCCCCAGCATTTT
TRBJ2-7 | 20 | NA | TRBV27 | TRBD2 | CASRRPGLAGAQGSSYEQYF | TGTGCCAGCAGGAGACCGGGACTAGCGGGAGCCCAAGGGTCTTCCTACGAGCAGTACTTC
TRBJ2-1 | 15 | NA | TRBV3-1/TRBV3-2 | NA | CASSQDLDEAGNRFF | TGTGCCAGCAGCCAAGATCTTGACGAAGCGGGTAATCGGTTCTTC
TRBJ2-6 | 15 | NA | TRBV19 | NA | CASSIPGTGANVLTF | TGTGCCAGTAGTATCCCGGGGACTGGGGCCAACGTCCTGACTTTC
TRBJ2-7 | 13 | NA | TRBV5-5 | TRBD1 | CASSYETGLEQYF | TGTGCCAGCAGCTACGAGACAGGGCTCGAGCAGTACTTC
TRBJ2-7 | 15 | few | TRBV6-6 | TRBD2 | CASSYRLALTYEQYF | TGTGCCAGCAGCTATAGACTAGCGCTTACCTACGAGCAGTACTTC
TRBJ1-5 | 13 | NA | TRBV27 | NA | CASSWRVDQPQHF | TGTGCCAGCAGTTGGAGGGTGGATCAGCCCCAGCATTTT
TRBJ1-2 | 15 | NA | TRBV12-5 | NA | CASGLAQGPSYGYTF | TGTGCTAGTGGTTTGGCGCAGGGGCCGAGCTATGGCTACACCTTC
TRBJ1-1 | 12 | NA | TRBV25-1 | NA | CASWGGYTEAFF | TGTGCCAGCTGGGGGGGGTACACTGAAGCTTTCTTT
TRBJ2-1 | 15 | NA | TRBV5-1 | TRBD2 | CASSLVAGSNNEQFF | TGCGCCAGCAGCTTGGTAGCGGGATCTAACAATGAGCAGTTCTTC
TRBJ2-6 | 17 | NA | TRBV5-1 | TRBD1 | CASSSPDRDPGANVLTF | TGCGCCAGCAGCTCACCGGACAGGGACCCTGGGGCCAACGTCCTGACTTTC
TRBJ1-3 | 18 | NA | TRBV28 | NA | CASSPAVGAHLKRNTIYF | TGTGCCAGCAGTCCGGCGGTGGGCGCACACCTAAAGCGGAACACCATATATTTT
TRBJ1-5 | 17 | NA | TRBV9 | NA | CASSPLTRGGSNQPQHF | TGTGCCAGCAGCCCCTTAACCCGGGGTGGAAGCAATCAGCCCCAGCATTTT
TRBJ1-3 | 12 | NA | TRBV29-1 | NA | CSVQVPEHTIYF | TGCAGCGTACAGGTTCCAGAACACACCATATATTTT
TRBJ2-1 | 19 | NA | TRBV4-2 | TRBD2 | CASSQGLRLAGGQRNEQFF | TGTGCCAGCAGCCAAGGCCTGAGACTAGCGGGAGGGCAGAGGAATGAGCAGTTCTTC
TRBJ1-5 | 17 | NA | TRBV5-1 | NA | CASSLDPGGAGNQPQHF | TGCGCCAGCAGCTTGGATCCGGGGGGCGCAGGCAATCAGCCCCAGCATTTT
TRBJ2-3 | 18 | NA | TRBV19 | TRBD2 | CASSSLAGGGAGTDTQYF | TGTGCCAGTAGCAGCCTAGCGGGAGGGGGAGCGGGTACAGATACGCAGTATTTT
TRBJ2-3 | 15 | NA | TRBV9 | NA | CASSTRTGDTDTQYF | TGTGCCAGCAGCACAAGGACCGGGGATACAGATACGCAGTATTTT
TRBJ1-3 | 16 | NA | TRBV19 | TRBD1 | CASSLRIGTEGNTIYF | TGTGCCAGTAGTCTACGTATCGGGACAGAGGGAAACACCATATATTTT
TRBJ1-1 | 14 | NA | TRBV11-3 | NA | CASSARREDTEAFF | TGTGCCAGCAGCGCCCGACGAGAGGACACTGAAGCTTTCTTT
TRBJ2-2 | 15 | NA | TRBV30 | TRBD1 | CAWSPPDRVTGELFF | TGTGCCTGGAGCCCCCCGGACAGGGTCACCGGGGAGCTGTTTTTT
TRBJ2-1 | 16 | NA | TRBV7-9 | NA | CASSSLGESWNNEQFF | TGTGCCAGCAGCTCCCTCGGGGAATCCTGGAACAATGAGCAGTTCTTC
TRBJ1-2 | 14 | NA | TRBV19 | TRBD1 | CASSTNRGEDGYTF | TGTGCCAGTAGTACAAACAGGGGAGAGGATGGCTACACCTTC
TRBJ2-3 | 15 | NA | TRBV9 | TRBD1 | CASSVVGTGTDTQYF | TGTGCCAGCAGCGTAGTAGGGACAGGGACCGATACGCAGTATTTT
TRBJ2-2 | 13 | NA | TRBV9 | NA | CASSPTTGGELFF | TGTGCCAGCAGCCCAACTACTGGCGGGGAGCTGTTTTTT
TRBJ1-2 | 15 | NA | TRBV19 | TRBD1 | CASSPNSDRGYGYTF | TGTGCCAGTAGTCCTAATTCGGACAGGGGATATGGCTACACCTTC
TRBJ1-1 | 12 | NA | TRBV28 | NA | CASTRRRTEAFF | TGTGCCAGCACCCGCCGGAGGACTGAAGCTTTCTTT
TRBJ1-2 | 15 | NA | TRBV28 | TRBD1 | CASRSPAGQGLGYTF | TGTGCCAGCAGATCGCCGGCTGGACAGGGGTTGGGCTACACCTTC
TRBJ2-5 | 13 | NA | TRBV11-3 | NA | CASSRTGQETQYF | TGTGCCAGCAGCAGGACTGGCCAAGAGACCCAGTACTTC
TRBJ1-1 | 13 | few | TRBV30 | NA | CAWRPGGYTEAFF | TGTGCCTGGAGACCCGGGGGGTACACTGAAGCTTTCTTT
TRBJ2-1 | 15 | NA | TRBV3-1/TRBV3-2 | TRBD1 | CASRSGQGAYNEQFF | TGTGCCAGCAGATCCGGACAGGGAGCCTACAATGAGCAGTTCTTC